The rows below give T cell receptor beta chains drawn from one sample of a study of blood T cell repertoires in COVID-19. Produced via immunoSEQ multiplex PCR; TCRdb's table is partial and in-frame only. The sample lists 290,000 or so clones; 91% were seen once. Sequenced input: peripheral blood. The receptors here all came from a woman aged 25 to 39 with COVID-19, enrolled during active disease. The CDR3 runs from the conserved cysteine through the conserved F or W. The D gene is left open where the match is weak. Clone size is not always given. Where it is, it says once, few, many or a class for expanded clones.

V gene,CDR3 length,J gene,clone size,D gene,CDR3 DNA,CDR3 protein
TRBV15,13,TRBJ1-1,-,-,TGTGCCACCAGCAGTAACAGGAACACTGAAGCTTTCTTT,CATSSNRNTEAFF
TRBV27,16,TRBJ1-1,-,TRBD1,TGTGCCAGCAGCGACGTCGGACAGGTGGGGAACACTGAAGCTTTCTTT,CASSDVGQVGNTEAFF
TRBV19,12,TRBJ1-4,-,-,TGTGCCAGTAGAGCTAATAATGAAAAACTGTTTTTT,CASRANNEKLFF
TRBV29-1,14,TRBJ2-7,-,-,TGCAGCGTTGGGTCAGGGGTTGAGCTATCCGAGCAGTACTTC,CSVGSGVELSEQYF
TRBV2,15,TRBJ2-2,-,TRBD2,TGTGCCAGCACGGGGACTAGCGGGAGTTCCGGGGAGCTGTTTTTT,CASTGTSGSSGELFF
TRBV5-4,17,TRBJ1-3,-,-,TGTGCCAGCAGCTTGGCAACAGGGCGAAGCTCTGGAAACACCATATATTTT,CASSLATGRSSGNTIYF
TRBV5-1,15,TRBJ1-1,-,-,TGCGCCAGCAGCTTGAGAGGGATCGGATACACTGAAGCTTTCTTT,CASSLRGIGYTEAFF
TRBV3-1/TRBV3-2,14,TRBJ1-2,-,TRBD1,TGTGCCAGCAGAGAGACAGGGTCTAACTATGGCTACACCTTC,CASRETGSNYGYTF
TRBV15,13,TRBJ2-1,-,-,TGTGCCACCAGCATCTCGCGTTACAATGAGCAGTTCTTC,CATSISRYNEQFF
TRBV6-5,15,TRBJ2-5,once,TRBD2,TGTGCCAGCAGCAAAGGACTAGCGGGGGAAGAGACCCAGTACTTC,CASSKGLAGEETQYF
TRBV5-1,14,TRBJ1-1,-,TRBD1,TGCGCCAGCAGCTTGGAGGGGGCGAGGACTGAAGCTTTCTTT,CASSLEGARTEAFF
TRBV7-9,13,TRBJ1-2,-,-,TGTGCCAGCAGCGGCTTTCAGGGTTTTGGCTACACCTTC,CASSGFQGFGYTF
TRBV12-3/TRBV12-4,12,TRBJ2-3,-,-,TGTGCCAGCAGACCGGACAGTCCTACGCAGTATTTT,CASRPDSPTQYF
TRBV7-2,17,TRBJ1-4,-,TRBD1,TGTGCCAGCAGCTTAGCTAGGACAGGGGGCTTGCGTGAAAAACTGTTTTTT,CASSLARTGGLREKLFF
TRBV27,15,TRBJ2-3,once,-,TGTGCCAGCAGTTTGGGGGGGCCAAGGACAGATACGCAGTATTTT,CASSLGGPRTDTQYF
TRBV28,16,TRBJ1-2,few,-,TGTGCCAGCAGTGTCCGACGCGAGGCGGGCCTTTATGGCTACACCTTC,CASSVRREAGLYGYTF
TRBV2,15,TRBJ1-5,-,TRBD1,TGTGCCAGCAGCGGCGACAGGGAACTTTATCAGCCCCAGCATTTT,CASSGDRELYQPQHF
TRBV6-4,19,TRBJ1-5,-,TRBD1,TGTGCCAGCAGTGACGGGGGACAGGGGTACCTTTTAACAAATCAGCCCCAGCATTTT,CASSDGGQGYLLTNQPQHF
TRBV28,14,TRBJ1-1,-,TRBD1,TGTGCCAGCGAGAGGGACAGGGGTTTCACTGAAGCTTTCTTT,CASERDRGFTEAFF
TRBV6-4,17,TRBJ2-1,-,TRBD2,TGTGCCAGCAGTGACTCCGGACTAGCGGGAGGGTATCGTGAGCAGTTCTTC,CASSDSGLAGGYREQFF
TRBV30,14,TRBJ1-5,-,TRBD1,TGTGCCTGGAGTCCAGGGGGTCGCAATCAGCCCCAGCATTTT,CAWSPGGRNQPQHF
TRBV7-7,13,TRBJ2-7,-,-,TGTGCCAGCAGCCCCGGGGTGACCTACGAGCAGTACTTC,CASSPGVTYEQYF
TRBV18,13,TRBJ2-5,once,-,TGTGCCAGCTCACCAGGACAGAAAGAGACCCAGTACTTC,CASSPGQKETQYF
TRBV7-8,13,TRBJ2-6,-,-,TGTGCCAGCAGCTTAGTCTGGGCCAACGTCCTGACTTTC,CASSLVWANVLTF
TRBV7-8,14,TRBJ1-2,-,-,TGTGCCAGCAGCTGGACCCAGGGGAATAAGGGCTACACCTTC,CASSWTQGNKGYTF
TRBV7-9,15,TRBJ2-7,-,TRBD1,TGTGCCAGCAGCTTAGAAGGGACAGTATCCTACGAGCAGTACTTC,CASSLEGTVSYEQYF
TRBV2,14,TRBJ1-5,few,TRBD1,TGTGCCAGCTCCCGGGACAGGGGGGTTCAGCCCCAGCATTTT,CASSRDRGVQPQHF
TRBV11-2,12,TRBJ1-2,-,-,TGTGCCAGCAGCCCCGTGTCGGGAGGCTACACCTTC,CASSPVSGGYTF
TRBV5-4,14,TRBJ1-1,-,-,TGTGCCAGCAGCACACGGACAGACGGAGCTGAAGCTTTCTTT,CASSTRTDGAEAFF
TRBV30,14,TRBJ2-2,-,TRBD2,TGTGCCTGGTTAGCGGGAACGAACACCGGGGAGCTGTTTTTT,CAWLAGTNTGELFF
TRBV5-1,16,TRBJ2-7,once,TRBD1,TGCGCCAGCAGCTTTAACCCGGACAGGGCGCCCTACGAGCAGTACTTC,CASSFNPDRAPYEQYF
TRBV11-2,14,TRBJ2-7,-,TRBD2,TGTGCCAGCAGCCCGAGCGGGAGGGACTACGAGCAGTACTTC,CASSPSGRDYEQYF
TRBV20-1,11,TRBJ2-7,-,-,TGCAGTGCTAGGGGTGAGCGCGAGCAGTACTTC,CSARGEREQYF
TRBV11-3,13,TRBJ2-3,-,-,TGTGCCAGCAGCGGGAGAGGCACAGATACGCAGTATTTT,CASSGRGTDTQYF
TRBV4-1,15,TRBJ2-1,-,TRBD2,TGCGCCAGCAGCCAAGAAGCGGGACCCTACAATGAGCAGTTCTTC,CASSQEAGPYNEQFF
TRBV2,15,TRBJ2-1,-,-,TGTGCCAGCAGTGACGGAGGGGGCCCCTACAATGAGCAGTTCTTC,CASSDGGGPYNEQFF
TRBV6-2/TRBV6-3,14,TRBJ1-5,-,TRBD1,TGTGCCAGCAGTTATGGGACAGGGATTCAGCCCCAGCATTTT,CASSYGTGIQPQHF
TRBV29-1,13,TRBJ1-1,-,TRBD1,TGCAGCGCCTACGACAGGGTGAACACTGAAGCTTTCTTT,CSAYDRVNTEAFF
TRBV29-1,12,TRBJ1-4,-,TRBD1,TGCAGCGTTCGGACAGGGGGAGAAAAACTGTTTTTT,CSVRTGGEKLFF
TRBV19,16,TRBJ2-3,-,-,TGTGCCAGTAGTTTCCGACAGGCATCGGATCACCCTACGCAGTATTTT,CASSFRQASDHPTQYF
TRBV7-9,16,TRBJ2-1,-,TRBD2,TGTGCCAGCAGCATACAACTAGCGCCGAACTACAATGAGCAGTTCTTC,CASSIQLAPNYNEQFF